This T cell receptor (beta chain) was recorded in a study of shared clonotypes between healthy human individuals (dated by TCRdb to the early 2020s). With respect to the entire study: A few men and a couple of women, aged 18 to 49 years, made up the cohort. For each donor, three plates each were used for CD4 naive and CD4 memory, two plates were used for CD8 naive, and one plate was used for CD8 memory. To estimate repertoire size and how much clonotype sharing occurs between individuals, the study deeply sequenced the blood TCR repertoires of several healthy adults. Different laboratories and diverse techniques were used to prepare libraries and sequence TCR repertoires, to increase sequencing depth and limit assay-specific biases. Each donor's leukapheresis produced roughly between roughly 0.85 and 10 billion PBMCs.

On the study overall, not on this receptor specifically: Sampling was limited to blood, and TCR repertoires in tissue likely differ from TCR repertoires in blood. Compared with non-shared clonotypes, the clonotypes found in all four sorted-subset donors had higher generation probabilities. Rarefaction of sorted-subset datasets indicated incomplete sequencing despite the large sequencing depth. The small number of donors limited the genetic and exposure-history diversity represented. Larger estimated clonotype richness was generally found for naive subsets than for memory subsets. Roughly 5% of naive CD4, roughly 3.5% of naive CD8, about 2.1% of memory CD4, and roughly 0.4% of memory CD8 clonotypes were shared across a few donors. Pairwise subsampling indicated that sequencing depth was expected to affect the degree of clonotype sharing among donors.

A word on this clone: Its antigen is unknown. Base qualities are missing; no much larger clone stands one base away.

Using the deep immunoSEQ assay, multiplex PCR amplified TCR CDR3 regions from genomic DNA. Extracted genomic DNA from each cell subset was spread evenly across all wells of several immunoSEQ 96-well plates, with each plate serving as a replicate. Each replicate PCR for sorted subsets received 150 to 250 ng genomic DNA, equal to about 30,000 T cell genomes. Purified libraries were quantified with a Qubit 3.0 fluorometer, sized on a Bioanalyzer 2100, and re-quantified with the KAPA Library Quantification kit. Each immunoSEQ 96-well plate was sequenced on its own single-read 150-cycle Illumina NextSeq 550 flow cell. The original methods were these. Because the immunoSEQ output held only junctional sequences and lacked quality scores, the filtering could not match the filtering applied to full-length reads. To assign V/J genes and CDR3, sequences were annotated using PyIR, a Python wrapper for IgBLAST v1.9, with IMGT germline references. Reads were removed for weak V/J assignments (E-value above 1e-6), missing CDR3, stop codons, out-of-frame junctions, or ambiguous translated residues. A V3J clonotype was defined by an identical inferred V gene, J gene, and CDR3 amino acid sequence. To compute the percentage overlap between repertoires, the number of shared unique clonotypes was divided by the size of the smaller repertoire. Repertoire richness was assessed with RTK rarefaction, the Chao1 estimator, and Recon v2.1 estimates of unobserved clonotypes. Generation probabilities were computed with OLGA for all TCRbeta clonotypes obtained by the gDNA method from several donors. Imported from immuneACCESS, the table was reduced by TCRdb to in-frame sequences with V and J called. These copies leave out some clones; in studies compared against another copy, an unresolved V gene accounts for under half, and the cause of the remainder is not known. V, J and clone size are those of that table, while D and trimming were read from the DNA. Across this sample there are some 1,600,000 clones, with 98% seen only once. The ten most abundant clones make up about 0.45% of the sample.

Donors were healthy HIV-negative adults with no recently reported acute infections or vaccinations. Only Caucasian adults living in Nashville, Tennessee, USA were represented among the donors. CD4+ T cells were enriched through magnetic negative selection, after which naive cells were positively selected on CD45RA and the remaining negative fraction served as the memory subset. Blood was collected by leukapheresis, and PBMCs were isolated by Ficoll-Histopaque density gradient centrifugation and then cryopreserved in liquid nitrogen vapor phase. Purity and quantity of every magnetically sorted T cell population were checked by analytical flow cytometry. Genomic DNA was isolated from every sorted fraction and measured by UV absorbance on a Nanodrop 2000c. Trimming removed 7 bases from V and 4 bases from J; the gene matches leave 6 bases unexplained. The germline V gene specifies SNHLY as CDR1 and FYNNEI as CDR2. The CDR3 spans 14 residues, from the cysteine through the phenylalanine. Only CDR3 DNA is held: 42 bases, read in frame from base 1.

The chain couples TRBV2 to TRBJ2-2, and 7 bases in between align with TRBD1. Sequences were obtained from naive CD4+ T cells sorted from blood. What this sample's cell subset or site label stands for: CD45RA+ positively selected. The sequence derives from a man aged 25 to 40 in good health. The sequenced DNA: TGTGCCAGCAAACAGGGGTTATTCACCGGGGAGCTGTTTTTT. This sequence encodes CASKQGLFTGELFF.